Below are 4 T cell receptor beta chains sequenced from a single sample in a study of spatial heterogeneity in lung cancer. MiXCR, applied by TCRdb to the 5' RACE reads, yields one record per CDR3 protein. The sample records over a thousand distinct CDR3 sequences, around three fifths being singletons. Time point defined: blood at routine non-recurrence follow-up after resection. The sequences come from PBMCs, collected at follow-up. The receptors stem from a female donor with early-stage non-small cell lung cancer.

This clonotype has only a few counts. For a library built for alpha chains, this beta chain is a stray read; little rests on its size. This sequence joins TRBV12-3 or TRBV12-4 and TRBJ1-1, with D uncertain. V lost 6 bases, J lost 5 bases, and 7 bases lay in between. This CDR3 comprises 11 residues. The CDR3 coding sequence is TGTGCCAGCAGCACTGGGACTGAAGCTTTCTTT. This gives the protein CASSTGTEAFF.

This clonotype was counted a single time. Since the library was made to target alpha chains, this beta chain is a stray read and its abundance is not meaningful. The chain recombines TRBV20-1 with TRBJ2-2; a possible D gene is TRBD1 (6 bases). The CDR3 loop spans 13 amino acids. V was cut by 1 base and J by 6 bases, with 9 bases left in between. Germline V gives CDR1 DFQATT, CDR2 SNEGSKA (reference sequence). The CDR3 DNA is TGCAGTGCTAGAGCCCAGGGGTCCGGGGAGCTGTTTTTT. As protein: CSARAQGSGELFF.

On this clonotype itself: Since the library was made to target alpha chains, this beta chain is a stray read and its abundance is not meaningful. The rearrangement joins TRBV28 to TRBJ1-3; D gene uncertain. Germline V gives CDR1 MDHEN, CDR2 SYDVKM. Trimming cost V 3 bases and J 7 bases, with 4 bases left between them. This CDR3 region has 11 residues. In nucleotides, the CDR3 is TGTGCCAGCAGTTTCACGAACACCATATATTTT. As protein: CASSFTNTIYF. Supplemented by reference TRBV28 and TRBJ1-3, the full variable domain reads DVKVTQSSRYLVKRTGEKVFLECVQDMDHENMFWYRQDPGLGLRLIYFSYDVKMKEKGDIPEGYSVSREKKERFSLILESASTNQTSMYLCASSFTNTIYFGEGSWLTVV.

About this clonotype itself: The library was designed around alpha chains, so this beta chain is a stray read whose abundance carries little weight. The chain recombines TRBV18 with TRBJ2-3, with TRBD1 matching over 7 bases. The CDR3 spans 14 residues. V lost 3 bases and J lost 5; bases outside the gene matches: 5. Germline CDR1 reads KGHSH; CDR2 reads LQKENI. The chain's CDR3 is CASSPYRGEDTQYF. DNA for the CDR3: TGTGCCAGCTCACCGTACAGGGGCGAAGATACGCAGTATTTT.